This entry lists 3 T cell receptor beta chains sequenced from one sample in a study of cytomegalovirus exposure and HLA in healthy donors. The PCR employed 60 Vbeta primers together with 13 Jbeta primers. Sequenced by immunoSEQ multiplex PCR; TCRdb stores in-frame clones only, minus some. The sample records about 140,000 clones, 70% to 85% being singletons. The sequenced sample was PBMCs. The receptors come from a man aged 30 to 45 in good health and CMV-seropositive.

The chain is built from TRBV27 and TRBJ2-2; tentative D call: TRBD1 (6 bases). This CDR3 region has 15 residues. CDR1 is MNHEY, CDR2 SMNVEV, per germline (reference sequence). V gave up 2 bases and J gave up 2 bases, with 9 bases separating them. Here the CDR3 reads CASSLRGGNTGELFF. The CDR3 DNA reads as TGTGCCAGCAGTTTAAGAGGGGGAAACACCGGGGAGCTGTTTTTT.

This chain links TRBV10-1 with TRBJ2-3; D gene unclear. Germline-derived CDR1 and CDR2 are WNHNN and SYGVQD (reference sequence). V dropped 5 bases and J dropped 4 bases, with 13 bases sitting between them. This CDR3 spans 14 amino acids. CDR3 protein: CASSSPRIPDTQYF. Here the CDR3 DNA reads TGCGCCAGCAGTAGTCCCAGGATTCCAGATACGCAGTATTTT.

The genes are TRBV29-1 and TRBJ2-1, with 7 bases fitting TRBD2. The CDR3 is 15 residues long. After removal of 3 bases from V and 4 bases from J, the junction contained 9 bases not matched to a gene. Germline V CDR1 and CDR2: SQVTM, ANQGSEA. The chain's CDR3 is CSVELAGLRYNEQFF. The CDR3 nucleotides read TGCAGCGTTGAGTTGGCGGGACTAAGGTACAATGAGCAGTTCTTC.